These 16 T cell receptor beta chains share one sample of origin, sequenced in a study of shared clonotypes between healthy human individuals. The assay was immunoSEQ multiplex PCR, and TCRdb's table has in-frame clones only and misses some. Of roughly 500,000 clones in the sample, approximately 94% were seen once. Sequenced material: naive CD4+ T cells sorted from blood. The subset denotes: CD45RA+ positively selected. The source is a woman in her thirties in good health.

V usage is TRBV7-2 and J usage is TRBJ2-1, with D possibly matching TRBD2 (5 bases). Per germline, CDR1 SGHTA and CDR2 FQGNSA. V was trimmed by 3 bases and J by 4 bases, leaving 7 bases between them. CDR3 size: 13 residues. This chain's CDR3 is CASSFGVYNEQFF. The CDR3 coding sequence is TGTGCCAGCAGCTTCGGGGTATACAATGAGCAGTTCTTC.

Comments on this clone: Other DNA sequences in the same sample also yield this CDR3. The chain employs TRBV5-1 and TRBJ2-7; maybe TRBD1 (5 bases). This CDR3 contains 12 residues. V lost 1 base, J lost 7 bases, and 9 bases lay in between. Germline V CDR1 and CDR2: SGHRS, YFSETQ. CDR3 in DNA: TGCGCCAGCAGCTTGCAGGGTCGTGAGCAGTACTTC. Translating it yields CASSLQGREQYF. Based on the CDR3 plus reference TRBV5-1 and TRBJ2-7, the full variable domain is KAGVTQTPRYLIKTRGQQVTLSCSPISGHRSVSWYQQTPGQGLQFLFEYFSETQRNKGNFPGRFSGRQFSNSRSEMNVSTLELGDSALYLCASSLQGREQYFGPGTRLTVT.

This chain joins TRBV28 and TRBJ2-3, with D possibly being TRBD1 (5 bases). The CDR3 is 14 residues long. Germline-derived CDR1 and CDR2 are MDHEN and SYDVKM. The V end was cut by 6 bases, the J end by 1 base, with 11 bases between. The CDR3 bases are TGTGCCAGCAGCCAGGGTGGGGGCACAGATACGCAGTATTTT. It is translated as CASSQGGGTDTQYF.

The chain links TRBV4-1 to TRBJ1-5; D possibly corresponds to TRBD1 (5 bases). Germline assignment: CDR1 MGHRA and CDR2 YSYEKL. V dropped 2 bases and J dropped 9 bases, with 11 bases sitting between them. CDR3 size: 13 residues. The CDR3 coding sequence is TGCGCCAGCAGCCAACCCGGGGGGGGGCCCCAGCATTTT. It is translated as CASSQPGGGPQHF.

The rearrangement joins TRBV7-9 to TRBJ1-2; D remains ambiguous. Between the trimmed V and J ends, which lost 5 bases and 3 bases, there was a span of 10 bases. Germline V gives CDR1 SEHNR, CDR2 FQNEAQ (reference sequence). The CDR3 sequence is 13 residues long. The CDR3 DNA follows: TGTGCCAGCAGCGCCGCGGGAGACTATGGCTACACCTTC. This codes for CASSAAGDYGYTF. Looking up the rest from reference TRBV7-9 and TRBJ1-2 gives the full variable domain: DTGVSQNPRHKITKRGQNVTFRCDPISEHNRLYWYRQTLGQGPEFLTYFQNEAQLEKSRLLSDRFSAERPKGSFSTLEIQRTEQGDSAMYLCASSAAGDYGYTFGSGTRLTVV.

V is TRBV4-2 and J is TRBJ1-3; no reliable D call. The ends were cut back, 2 bases at V and 4 bases at J, with 21 bases in the middle. The CDR3 contains 18 residues. In germline, CDR1 is LGHNA, CDR2 YNFKEQ. CDR3 sequence: CASSQKDGPQESGNTIYF. The CDR3 DNA reads TGTGCCAGCAGCCAAAAGGATGGGCCCCAAGAATCCGGAAACACCATATATTTT.

This chain joins TRBV28 and TRBJ1-5; D perhaps matches TRBD1 (5 bases). The CDR3 totals 15 residues. Germline V gene lookup returns CDR1 MDHEN and CDR2 SYDVKM. V was cut by 4 bases and J by 7 bases, with 17 bases left in between. Written as DNA, the CDR3 is TGTGCCAGCAGTTCAAACGACAGAATTCGCCAGCCCCAGCATTTT. Protein product: CASSSNDRIRQPQHF.

The chain recombines TRBV21-1 with TRBJ2-7. TRBV21-1 is flagged as a pseudogene. The CDR3 is made up of 16 amino acids. The CDR3 bases are TGTGCCAGCAGCAAAATGTTTCGGGACGCTTCCTACGAGCAGTACTTC. Its translation: CASSKMFRDASYEQYF.

The chain combines TRBV2 with TRBJ2-7; D is undetermined. From germline, CDR1 is SNHLY and CDR2 FYNNEI. The CDR3 runs 12 residues. V was pared by 8 bases and J by 2 bases, with 10 bases between. Here the CDR3 DNA reads TGTGCCAGCCGCCCTGATACCTACGAGCAGTACTTC. It encodes CASRPDTYEQYF. The whole variable domain, filled in from reference TRBV2 and TRBJ2-7, reads EPEVTQTPSHQVTQMGQEVILRCVPISNHLYFYWYRQILGQKVEFLVSFYNNEISEKSEIFDDQFSVERPDGSNFTLKIRSTKLEDSAMYFCASRPDTYEQYFGPGTRLTVT.

The chain uses TRBV10-2 and TRBJ2-7; 7 bases match TRBD2. Germline V lookup: CDR1 WSHSY, CDR2 SAAADI. The CDR3 loop spans 14 amino acids. V gave up 6 bases and J gave up 6 bases; unmatched junction bases: 11. CDR3 loop: CASRAQRDLGEQYF. Written as DNA, the CDR3 is TGCGCCAGCAGAGCCCAGCGGGACCTGGGCGAGCAGTACTTC.

On this clone itself: One end of the junction is discordant with germline, which a read error may explain. The chain has TRBV10-3 and TRBJ1-3; D gene uncertain. The CDR3 is 15 residues long. The V gene's germline CDR1 is ENHRY and CDR2 SYGVKD. CDR3 DNA sequence: TGTGGCATCAGTGAAATCCTCAGCTCTGGAAACACCATATATTTT. Amino acid sequence: CGISEILSSGNTIYF.

Here the CDR3 reads CASSLGRALGNEQFF. The CDR3 DNA sequence: TGTGCCAGCAGCTTAGGCAGGGCACTCGGGAATGAGCAGTTCTTC. The chain has TRBV7-9 and TRBJ2-1; D may be TRBD1 (5 bases). CDR3 size: 15 residues. Per germline, CDR1 SEHNR and CDR2 FQNEAQ (reference sequence). The V end lost 1 base, the J end lost 7 bases, and 14 bases lay between the germline ends.

The J gene is TRBJ1-3, the V gene TRBV5-5, with D hard to call. V was cut by 1 base and J by 0 bases, with 5 bases left in between. CDR1 is SGHKS and CDR2 is YYEKEE in the germline V gene (reference sequence). The CDR3 runs to 14 residues. The CDR3 sequence is CASSLLLSGNTIYF. The CDR3 nucleotides read TGTGCCAGCAGCTTGCTCCTCTCTGGAAACACCATATATTTT.

The chain employs TRBV30 and TRBJ1-1; D unresolved. V gave up 4 bases and J gave up 6 bases, with 12 bases separating them. The CDR3 length is 12 residues. CDR1 GTSNPN and CDR2 SVGIG come from the germline V gene (reference sequence). The chain's CDR3 is CAWMPLEAEAFF. CDR3 coding DNA: TGTGCCTGGATGCCCCTAGAGGCTGAAGCTTTCTTT.

V is TRBV5-1 and J is TRBJ2-7; TRBD2 matches 8 bases. The CDR3 is 16 residues long. V gave up 4 bases and J gave up 2 bases; unmatched junction bases: 11. Germline V gene lookup returns CDR1 SGHRS and CDR2 YFSETQ. CDR3 sequence reads: CASSITFSGIPYEQYF. CDR3 nucleotide sequence: TGCGCCAGCAGCATTACCTTTAGCGGGATTCCCTACGAGCAGTACTTC.

The chain combines TRBV4-1 with TRBJ1-5; maybe TRBD1 (5 bases). From germline, CDR1 is MGHRA and CDR2 YSYEKL. The CDR3 covers 15 residues. V lost 5 bases to trimming and J lost 3 bases, with 14 bases between them. CDR3 in amino acids: CASSEPSRDNQPQHF. In DNA form, the CDR3 reads TGCGCCAGCAGCGAGCCGTCCAGGGACAATCAGCCCCAGCATTTT.